Here is one TCR beta chain with its context. The CDR3 is 14 amino acids. V was pared by 6 bases and J by 7 bases, with 14 bases between. CDR1 is KGHDR, CDR2 SFDVKD, per germline. In the authors' workflow: From reference gene primer amplification, estimates of nucleated cell counts were derived. The method was immunoSEQ multiplex PCR; TCRdb's version includes in-frame clones alone and lacks a portion of them. The V and J calls and clone size come from that table; D and trimming were worked out from the DNA. Among about 210,000 clones listed, 84% were seen once. These data come from a study of blood T cell repertoires in COVID-19. The wider study: Acute and convalescent COVID-19 specimens originated in the United States, Italy and Spain. The analysed material was cDNA or gDNA that came from T cells, B-cell-depleted T cells, or PBMCs.

Sequencing used peripheral blood. The rearrangement joins TRBV24-1 to TRBJ2-2; tentatively, D is TRBD1 (6 bases). The sequence was collected from a woman in her forties or fifties with active or convalescent COVID-19. CDR3 sequence: CATSPQGVGGELFF. The CDR3 nucleotides are TGTGCCACCAGTCCACAGGGCGTTGGCGGGGAGCTGTTTTTT.